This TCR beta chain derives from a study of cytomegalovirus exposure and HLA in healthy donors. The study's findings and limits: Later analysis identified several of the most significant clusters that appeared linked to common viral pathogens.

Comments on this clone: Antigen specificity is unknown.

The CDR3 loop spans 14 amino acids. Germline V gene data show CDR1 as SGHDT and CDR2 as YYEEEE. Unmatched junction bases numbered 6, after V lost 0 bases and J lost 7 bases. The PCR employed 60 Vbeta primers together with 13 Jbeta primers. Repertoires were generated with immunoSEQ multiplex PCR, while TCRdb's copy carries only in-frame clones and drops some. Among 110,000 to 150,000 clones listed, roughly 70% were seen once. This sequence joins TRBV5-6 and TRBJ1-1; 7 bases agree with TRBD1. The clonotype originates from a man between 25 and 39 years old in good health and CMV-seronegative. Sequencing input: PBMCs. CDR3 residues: CASSLGATGSEAFF. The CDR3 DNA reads TGTGCCAGCAGCTTGGGGGCGACAGGGAGTGAAGCTTTCTTT.